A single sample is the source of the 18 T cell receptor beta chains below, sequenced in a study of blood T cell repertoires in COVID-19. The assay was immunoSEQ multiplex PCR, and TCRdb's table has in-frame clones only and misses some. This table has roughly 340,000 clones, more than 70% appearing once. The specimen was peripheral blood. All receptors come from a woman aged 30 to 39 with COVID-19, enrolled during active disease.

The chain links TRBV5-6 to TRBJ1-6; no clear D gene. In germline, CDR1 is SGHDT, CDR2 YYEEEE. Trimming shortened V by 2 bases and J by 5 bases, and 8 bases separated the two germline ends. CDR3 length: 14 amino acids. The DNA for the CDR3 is TGTGCCAGCAGCTTTTACGGGGATAATTCACCCCTCCACTTT. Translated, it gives CASSFYGDNSPLHF.

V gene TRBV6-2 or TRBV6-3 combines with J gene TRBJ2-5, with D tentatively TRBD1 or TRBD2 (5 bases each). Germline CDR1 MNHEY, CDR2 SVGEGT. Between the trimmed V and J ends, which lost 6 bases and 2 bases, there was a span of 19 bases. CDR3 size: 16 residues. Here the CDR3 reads CASSPGRWGRQETQYF. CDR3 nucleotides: TGTGCCAGCAGCCCGGGGCGTTGGGGAAGGCAAGAGACCCAGTACTTC.

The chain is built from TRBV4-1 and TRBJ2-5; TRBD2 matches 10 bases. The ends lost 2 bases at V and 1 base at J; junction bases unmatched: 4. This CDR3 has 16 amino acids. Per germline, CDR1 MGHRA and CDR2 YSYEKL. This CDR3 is CASSQLTSGIQETQYF. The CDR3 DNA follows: TGCGCCAGCAGCCAACTAACTAGCGGGATCCAAGAGACCCAGTACTTC.

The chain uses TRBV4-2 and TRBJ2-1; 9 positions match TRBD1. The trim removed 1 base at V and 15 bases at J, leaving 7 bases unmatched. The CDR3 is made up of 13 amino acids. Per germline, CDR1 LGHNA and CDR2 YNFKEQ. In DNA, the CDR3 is TGTGCCAGCAGCCAAGCACTGGGACAGGGAACGTTCTTC. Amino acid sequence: CASSQALGQGTFF.

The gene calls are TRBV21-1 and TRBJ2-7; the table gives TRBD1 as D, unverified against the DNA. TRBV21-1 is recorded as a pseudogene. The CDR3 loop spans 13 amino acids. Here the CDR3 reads CASRGQASYEQYF. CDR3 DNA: TGTGCCAGCAGGGGACAGGCATCCTACGAGCAGTACTTC.

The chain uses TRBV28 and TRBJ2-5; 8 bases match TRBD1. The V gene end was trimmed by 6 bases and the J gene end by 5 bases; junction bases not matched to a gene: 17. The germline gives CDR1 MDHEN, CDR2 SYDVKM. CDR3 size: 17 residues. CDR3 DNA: TGTGCCAGCAGCAGTACGGACAGGGTACGGTCCGCGGAGACCCAGTACTTC. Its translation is CASSSTDRVRSAETQYF. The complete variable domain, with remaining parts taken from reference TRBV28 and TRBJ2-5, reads DVKVTQSSRYLVKRTGEKVFLECVQDMDHENMFWYRQDPGLGLRLIYFSYDVKMKEKGDIPEGYSVSREKKERFSLILESASTNQTSMYLCASSSTDRVRSAETQYFGPGTRLLVL.

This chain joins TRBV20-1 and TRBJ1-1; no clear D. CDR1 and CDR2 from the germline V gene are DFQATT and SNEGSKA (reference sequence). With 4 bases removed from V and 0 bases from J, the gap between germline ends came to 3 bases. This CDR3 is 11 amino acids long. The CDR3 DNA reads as TGCAGTGCTACGGTGAACACTGAAGCTTTCTTT. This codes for CSATVNTEAFF.

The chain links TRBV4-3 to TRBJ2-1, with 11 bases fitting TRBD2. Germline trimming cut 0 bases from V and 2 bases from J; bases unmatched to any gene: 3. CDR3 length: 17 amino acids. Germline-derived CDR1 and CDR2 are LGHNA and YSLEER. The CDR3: CASSQEGTSGPYNEQFF. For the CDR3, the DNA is TGCGCCAGCAGCCAAGAAGGGACTAGCGGACCCTACAATGAGCAGTTCTTC.

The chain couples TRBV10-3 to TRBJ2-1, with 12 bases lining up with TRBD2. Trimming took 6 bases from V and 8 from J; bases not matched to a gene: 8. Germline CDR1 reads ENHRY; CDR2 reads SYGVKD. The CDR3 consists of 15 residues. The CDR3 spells CAIRSTSGRSHEQFF. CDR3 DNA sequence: TGTGCCATCAGGAGTACTAGCGGGAGGTCCCATGAGCAGTTCTTC.

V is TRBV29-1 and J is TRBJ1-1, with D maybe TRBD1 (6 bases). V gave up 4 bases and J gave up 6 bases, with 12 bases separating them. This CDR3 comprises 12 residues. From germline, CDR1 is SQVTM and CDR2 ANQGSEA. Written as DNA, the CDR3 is TGCAGCGTTGGGGAACAGGGCGCTGAAGCTTTCTTT. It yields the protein CSVGEQGAEAFF.

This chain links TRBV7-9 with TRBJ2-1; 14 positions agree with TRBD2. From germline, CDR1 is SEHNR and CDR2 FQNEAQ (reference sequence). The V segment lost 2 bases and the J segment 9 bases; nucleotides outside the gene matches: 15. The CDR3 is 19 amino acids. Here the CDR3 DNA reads TGTGCCAGCAGCTTAAACGGACTAGCGGGAGGCCGCCCCCAGGTTGAGCAGTTCTTC. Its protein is CASSLNGLAGGRPQVEQFF. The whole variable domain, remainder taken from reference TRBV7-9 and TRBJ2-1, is DTGVSQNPRHKITKRGQNVTFRCDPISEHNRLYWYRQTLGQGPEFLTYFQNEAQLEKSRLLSDRFSAERPKGSFSTLEIQRTEQGDSAMYLCASSLNGLAGGRPQVEQFFGPGTRLTVL.

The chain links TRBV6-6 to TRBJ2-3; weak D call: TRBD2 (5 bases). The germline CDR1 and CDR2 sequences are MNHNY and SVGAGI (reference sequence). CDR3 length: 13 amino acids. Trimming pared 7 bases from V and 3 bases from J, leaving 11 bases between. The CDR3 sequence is CASTEGFTDTQYF. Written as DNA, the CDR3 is TGTGCCAGCACTGAGGGATTTACAGATACGCAGTATTTT.

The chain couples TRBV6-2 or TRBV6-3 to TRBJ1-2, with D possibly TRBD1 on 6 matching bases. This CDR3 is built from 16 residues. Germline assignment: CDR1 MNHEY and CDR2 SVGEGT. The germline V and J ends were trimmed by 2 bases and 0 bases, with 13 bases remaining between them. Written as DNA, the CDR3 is TGTGCCAGCAGTTACGTGCAGGGGAACCCTAACTATGGCTACACCTTC. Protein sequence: CASSYVQGNPNYGYTF.

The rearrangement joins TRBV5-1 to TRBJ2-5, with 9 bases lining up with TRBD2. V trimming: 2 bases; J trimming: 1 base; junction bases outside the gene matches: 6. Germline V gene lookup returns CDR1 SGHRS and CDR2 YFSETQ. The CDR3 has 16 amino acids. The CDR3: CASSFASGALQETQYF. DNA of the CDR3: TGCGCCAGCAGCTTTGCTAGCGGGGCCCTCCAAGAGACCCAGTACTTC.

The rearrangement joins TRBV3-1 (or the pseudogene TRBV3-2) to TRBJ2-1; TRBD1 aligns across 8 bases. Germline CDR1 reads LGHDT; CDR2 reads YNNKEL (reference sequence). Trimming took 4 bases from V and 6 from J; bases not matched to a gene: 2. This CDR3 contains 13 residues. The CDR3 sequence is CASSPTGANEQFF. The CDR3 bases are TGTGCCAGCAGCCCGACAGGGGCCAATGAGCAGTTCTTC.

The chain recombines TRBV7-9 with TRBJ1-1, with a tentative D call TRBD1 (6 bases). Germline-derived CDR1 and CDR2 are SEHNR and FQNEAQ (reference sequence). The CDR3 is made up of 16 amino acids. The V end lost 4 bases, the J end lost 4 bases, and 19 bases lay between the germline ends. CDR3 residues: CASSSLNGGQGTEAFF. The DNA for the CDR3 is TGTGCCAGCAGCTCCCTAAATGGGGGCCAGGGCACTGAAGCTTTCTTT.

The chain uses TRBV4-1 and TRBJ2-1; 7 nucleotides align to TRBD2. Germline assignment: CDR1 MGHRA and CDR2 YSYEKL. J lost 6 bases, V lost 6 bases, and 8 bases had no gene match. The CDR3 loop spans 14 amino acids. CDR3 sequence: CASSTSVSGNEQFF. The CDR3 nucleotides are TGCGCCAGCAGTACTAGCGTATCCGGCAATGAGCAGTTCTTC.

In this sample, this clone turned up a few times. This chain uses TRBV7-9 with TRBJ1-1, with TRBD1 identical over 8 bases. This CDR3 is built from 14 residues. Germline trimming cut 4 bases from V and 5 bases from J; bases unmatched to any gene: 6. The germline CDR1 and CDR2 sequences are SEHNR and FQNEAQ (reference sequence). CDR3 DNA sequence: TGTGCCAGCAGCTACGACAGGGGCCGTACTGAAGCTTTCTTT. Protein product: CASSYDRGRTEAFF.